The 26 T cell receptor beta chains below were found in one sample sequenced in a study of beta chain features in type 1 diabetes. Whole-study results and caveats: In all four CD4+ subsets, TCRB CDR3 length was significantly, moderately reduced in type 1 diabetes.

Expressed TCRB transcripts were sequenced after all isolated RNA was converted to cDNA. Sequencing was performed with immunoSEQ multiplex PCR; in TCRdb, only in-frame clones are kept and a portion is missing. The data contain around 600,000 clones, around 12% of them singletons. These receptors have no known antigen. Sequenced material: naive CD4+ T cells from blood. The receptors stem from a man aged 30 to 39 with type 1 diabetes.

This clone turned up a few times. The chain employs TRBV7-8 and TRBJ2-1; a possible D gene is TRBD2 (5 bases). V was pared by 5 bases and J by 3 bases, with 17 bases between. The CDR3 loop spans 16 amino acids. CDR1 and CDR2 from the germline V gene are SGHVS and FQNEAQ. CDR3: CASSASTSSLYNEQFF. As DNA, the CDR3 is TGTGCCAGCAGCGCTAGCACCAGCTCCCTCTACAATGAGCAGTTCTTC.

This clone was picked up a small number of times. The chain joins TRBV19 to TRBJ2-2, with D maybe TRBD2 (6 bases). Trimming removed 6 bases from V and 4 bases from J, with 12 bases in between. This CDR3 is built from 14 residues. Germline V gives CDR1 LNHDA, CDR2 SQIVND (reference sequence). The CDR3 is CASSRGAPTGELFF. The CDR3 nucleotides are TGTGCCAGTAGCCGCGGGGCTCCCACCGGGGAGCTGTTTTTT. Drawing the rest from reference TRBV19 and TRBJ2-2, the complete variable domain is DGGITQSPKYLFRKEGQNVTLSCEQNLNHDAMYWYRQDPGQGLRLIYYSQIVNDFQKGDIAEGYSVSREKKESFPLTVTSAQKNPTAFYLCASSRGAPTGELFFGEGSRLTVL.

This clone showed up many times. The V and J genes are TRBV5-1 and TRBJ1-6; TRBD1 matches 10 bases. Trimming at V came to 4 bases and at J to 8 bases, leaving 6 bases not matched to a gene. This CDR3 comprises 15 residues. Germline CDR1 SGHRS, CDR2 YFSETQ. For the CDR3, the DNA is TGCGCCAGCAGCCCGAGACAGGGGGCTTATTCACCCCTCCACTTT. Protein product: CASSPRQGAYSPLHF.

The chain carries TRBV6-4 and TRBJ1-5; D remains unclear. The V gene lost 2 bases and the J gene lost 7 bases, with 12 bases spanning the gap. Germline V lookup: CDR1 MRHNA, CDR2 SNTAGT. The CDR3 loop spans 14 amino acids. CDR3 sequence: CASSDTTKRQPQHF. DNA of the CDR3: TGTGCCAGCAGTGACACGACCAAAAGGCAGCCCCAGCATTTT.

This clone has only a few counts. This chain uses TRBV10-3 with TRBJ2-1; 9 nucleotides line up with TRBD2. Trimming took 4 bases from V and 8 from J; bases not matched to a gene: 15. CDR1 and CDR2 from the germline V gene are ENHRY and SYGVKD. The CDR3 length is 17 residues. CDR3 sequence (DNA): TGTGCCATCAGTGGGCCGGGTAGCGGGGGTCAATCATATGAGCAGTTCTTC. Protein product: CAISGPGSGGQSYEQFF.

The rearrangement uses TRBV28 and TRBJ1-4; tentatively, D is TRBD1 (6 bases). V was shortened by 8 bases and J by 10 bases, with 20 bases between the two germline ends. Germline V lookup: CDR1 MDHEN, CDR2 SYDVKM. This CDR3 is 14 amino acids long. This CDR3 reads CASLAGGLWGKLFF. CDR3 nucleotide sequence: TGTGCCAGCCTCGCGGGGGGCCTTTGGGGAAAACTGTTTTTT.

This clone was counted a few times. The same CDR3 arises from other DNA sequences in this sample as well. The gene calls are TRBV6-5 and TRBJ2-3; D ambiguous. V lost 2 bases, J lost 2 bases, and 8 bases lay in between. The CDR3 length is 14 residues. The germline V gene has CDR1 MNHEY and CDR2 SVGAGI. CDR3 sequence: CASSYRLSTDTQYF. The CDR3 region has the DNA TGTGCCAGCAGTTACCGGCTCTCCACAGATACGCAGTATTTT.

There are a few counts of this clone. The chain joins TRBV5-6 to TRBJ2-5; D gene unclear. The CDR3 has 14 amino acids. Between the trimmed V and J ends, which lost 0 bases and 4 bases, there was a span of 10 bases. The germline V gene has CDR1 SGHDT and CDR2 YYEEEE. As DNA, the CDR3 is TGTGCCAGCAGCTTGGGGGCCCCCTCAGAGACCCAGTACTTC. Translation gives CASSLGAPSETQYF.

This chain uses TRBV25-1 with TRBJ1-2, with TRBD1 matching over 7 bases. Germline values: CDR1 MGHDK, CDR2 SYGVNS. The V gene end was trimmed by 6 bases and the J gene end by 2 bases; junction bases not matched to a gene: 0. CDR3 length: 12 residues. The CDR3 bases are TGTGCCAGCAGCAGGGGGAACTATGGCTACACCTTC. It yields the protein CASSRGNYGYTF.

The chain combines TRBV25-1 with TRBJ2-1; TRBD1 matches at 10 bases. This CDR3 spans 16 amino acids. The V gene end was trimmed by 2 bases and the J gene end by 5 bases; junction bases not matched to a gene: 6. Looked up from germline, CDR1 is MGHDK and CDR2 is SYGVNS. The CDR3 DNA reads TGTGCCAGCAGTGAAACAGGACAGGGGGTCCACAATGAGCAGTTCTTC. Amino acid sequence: CASSETGQGVHNEQFF.

This clone was seen more than once but under ten times. CDR3 in DNA: TGTGCCAGCAGCTTATCTCCCGGGCTGCAGTTCTTC. Its protein product is CASSLSPGLQFF. The rearrangement links TRBV7-2 to TRBJ2-1; no firm D call. The CDR3 extends over 12 amino acids. V lost 2 bases to trimming and J lost 12 bases, with 11 bases between them. The germline V gene encodes CDR1 SGHTA and CDR2 FQGNSA. The full variable domain, with the rest looked up from reference TRBV7-2 and TRBJ2-1, is GAGVSQSPSNKVTEKGKDVELRCDPISGHTALYWYRQSLGQGLEFLIYFQGNSAPDKSGLPSDRFSAERTGGSVSTLTIQRTQQEDSAVYLCASSLSPGLQFFGPGTRLTVL.

The rearrangement joins TRBV7-9 to TRBJ2-5, with D unresolved. The CDR3 has 13 amino acids. Trimming stripped 5 bases from V and 4 bases from J, with 11 bases between. Germline V lookup: CDR1 SEHNR, CDR2 FQNEAQ (reference sequence). In DNA, the CDR3 is TGTGCCAGCAGCCTAAAGGACCGAGAGACCCAGTACTTC. Protein product: CASSLKDRETQYF.

In its sample, this clone was seen a few times. The chain links TRBV4-2 to TRBJ2-2; possibly TRBD1 or TRBD2 for D (5 bases each). This CDR3 contains 19 residues. CDR1 is LGHNA and CDR2 is YNFKEQ in the germline V gene. Trimming pared 0 bases from V and 4 bases from J, leaving 21 bases between. CDR3 sequence reads: CASSQDRLSSGRVTGELFF. CDR3 sequence (DNA): TGTGCCAGCAGCCAAGATCGCCTTTCGTCAGGGAGAGTCACCGGGGAGCTGTTTTTT.

In its sample, this clone was seen a few times. CDR3 in DNA: TGTGCCAGCAGCTTGGAGACTGGCGCTGAAGCTTTCTTT. It encodes CASSLETGAEAFF. The gene calls are TRBV7-9 and TRBJ1-1; D is unclear. The CDR3 runs to 13 residues. Trimming pared 3 bases from V and 6 bases from J, leaving 11 bases between. The germline V gene encodes CDR1 SEHNR and CDR2 FQNEAQ (reference sequence).

This clone was observed a few times. The V and J genes are TRBV30 and TRBJ2-5; possibly TRBD2 for D (5 bases). The CDR3 is made up of 13 amino acids. The germline gives CDR1 GTSNPN, CDR2 SVGIG (reference sequence). The V gene lost 1 base and the J gene lost 8 bases, with 14 bases spanning the gap. CDR3 sequence (DNA): TGTGCCTGGAGTGCGGGAACAATCGAAACCCAGTACTTC. It specifies CAWSAGTIETQYF.

The chain combines TRBV30 with TRBJ2-5, with D maybe TRBD2 (5 bases). The CDR3 contains 11 residues. Germline V lookup: CDR1 GTSNPN, CDR2 SVGIG (reference sequence). The CDR3 DNA is TGTGCTTGCGGGTCGCAAGAGACCCAGTACTTC. Its protein is CACGSQETQYF.

V and J are TRBV19 and TRBJ2-4; TRBD2 matches 11 bases. CDR1 and CDR2 (germline): LNHDA, SQIVND (reference sequence). Losses at the gene ends were 4 bases for V and 7 bases for J; bases not matched to a gene: 6. The CDR3 runs 15 residues. The CDR3, as DNA: TGTGCCAGTAGTAATAGCGGGGGGGCCCCGAACATTCAGTACTTC. The encoded protein is CASSNSGGAPNIQYF.

This clone was recorded a few times. The chain joins TRBV19 to TRBJ1-5, with no clear D. This CDR3 has 15 residues. CDR1 is LNHDA and CDR2 is SQIVND in the germline V gene (reference sequence). V lost 3 bases and J lost 2, with 11 bases in between. CDR3 in amino acids: CASSIGVVGNQPQHF. CDR3 nucleotide sequence: TGTGCCAGTAGTATTGGGGTTGTCGGCAATCAGCCCCAGCATTTT.

This clone was picked up a small number of times. This chain uses TRBV2 with TRBJ1-2; D possibly corresponds to TRBD1 (6 bases). The CDR3 extends over 13 amino acids. Deletions cut 6 bases from V and 1 base from J, with 9 bases between. Looked up from germline, CDR1 is SNHLY and CDR2 is FYNNEI. CDR3: CASSKDSNYGYTF. CDR3 sequence (DNA): TGTGCCAGCAGCAAGGACAGTAACTATGGCTACACCTTC.

The chain is built from TRBV10-3 and TRBJ2-3, with D tentatively TRBD1 (6 bases). The CDR3 is 16 residues long. The germline CDR1 and CDR2 sequences are ENHRY and SYGVKD. Deletions cut 2 bases from V and 2 bases from J, with 14 bases between. The CDR3 here is CAISETRQEVTDTQYF. CDR3 DNA sequence: TGTGCCATCAGTGAGACACGACAGGAGGTCACAGATACGCAGTATTTT.

This chain links TRBV7-2 with TRBJ2-5; D gene ambiguous. CDR1 is SGHTA and CDR2 is FQGNSA in the germline V gene. Trimming pared 0 bases from V and 2 bases from J, leaving 7 bases between. This CDR3 is built from 14 residues. CDR3 sequence (DNA): TGTGCCAGCAGCTTAGCGCTCACACAAGAGACCCAGTACTTC. Residues: CASSLALTQETQYF.

There are a few counts of this clone. Other DNA variants within this sample encode the same CDR3. The rearrangement uses TRBV18 and TRBJ2-1; possible D gene TRBD2, 6 bases. Trimming pared 2 bases from V and 0 bases from J, leaving 11 bases between. The CDR3 sequence is 16 residues long. The germline V gene has CDR1 KGHSH and CDR2 LQKENI. Written as DNA, the CDR3 is TGTGCCAGCTCACCAAGTGGGGGGAGCTCCTACAATGAGCAGTTCTTC. It yields the protein CASSPSGGSSYNEQFF.

The chain is built from TRBV7-7 and TRBJ2-2; D not resolved. The CDR3 has 14 residues. Deletions cut 3 bases from V and 5 bases from J, with 10 bases between. The germline V gene has CDR1 SSHAT and CDR2 FNYEAQ (reference sequence). The DNA of the CDR3 is TGTGCCAGCAGCTTGGTCGGGTGGACCGGGGAGCTGTTTTTT. It translates to CASSLVGWTGELFF.

The chain links TRBV5-6 to TRBJ2-5; D is unresolved. The CDR3 is 13 amino acids. V lost 2 bases, J lost 2 bases, and 7 bases lay in between. CDR1 is SGHDT and CDR2 is YYEEEE in the germline V gene. The CDR3 spells CASSLQFQETQYF. DNA for the CDR3: TGTGCCAGCAGCTTACAGTTTCAAGAGACCCAGTACTTC.

V and J are TRBV5-4 and TRBJ2-3; D is uncertain. Trimming pared 4 bases from V and 2 bases from J, leaving 11 bases between. The CDR3 has 14 amino acids. From germline, CDR1 is SGHNT and CDR2 YYREEE (reference sequence). The CDR3 loop is CASSQTRTTDTQYF. The CDR3 bases are TGTGCCAGCAGCCAGACAAGGACCACAGATACGCAGTATTTT.

This sequence joins TRBV5-6 and TRBJ1-4, with D tentatively TRBD1 (6 bases). CDR1 and CDR2 from the germline V gene are SGHDT and YYEEEE. Deletions cut 5 bases from V and 2 bases from J, with 13 bases between. The length of the CDR3 is 15 residues. The CDR3 protein is CASSSQGPTNEKLFF. Here the CDR3 DNA reads TGTGCCAGCAGTAGTCAGGGGCCGACTAATGAAAAACTGTTTTTT.